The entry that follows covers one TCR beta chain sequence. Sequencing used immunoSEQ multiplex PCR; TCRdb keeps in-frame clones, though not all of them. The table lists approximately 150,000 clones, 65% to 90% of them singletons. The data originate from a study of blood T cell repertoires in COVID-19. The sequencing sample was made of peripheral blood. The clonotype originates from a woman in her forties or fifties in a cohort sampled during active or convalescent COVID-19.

The CDR3 loop reads CASSYGGGHTGELFF. As DNA, the CDR3 is TGTGCCAGCAGTTACGGGGGGGGCCACACCGGGGAGCTGTTTTTT. The V gene is TRBV6-2 or TRBV6-3, the J gene TRBJ2-2, with D perhaps TRBD2 (7 bases). Germline CDR1 reads MNHEY; CDR2 reads SVGEGT. V was shortened by 2 bases and J by 3 bases, with 10 bases between the two germline ends. The length of the CDR3 is 15 residues.